The present TCR beta chain was sequenced within a study of cytotoxic CD8 clonotypes in ibrutinib-treated CLL. Points from the study as a whole: Clonality was elevated at ibrutinib response and had returned toward baseline at progression. Baseline levels of clonality went above those of age-matched healthy donors and moved with circulating CD8+ T-cell counts.

This clone has just one count. Its matching antigen is unknown. Sequencing was performed with immunoSEQ multiplex PCR; in TCRdb, only in-frame clones are kept and a portion is missing. The sample has fewer than 90,000 clones; roughly 72% are singletons. Germline CDR1 and CDR2: SEHNR and FQNEAQ (reference sequence). Between the trimmed V and J ends, which lost 4 bases and 7 bases, there was a span of 13 bases. CDR3 length: 13 residues. This receptor was taken from a human donor with chronic lymphocytic leukemia. The genes are TRBV7-9 and TRBJ1-1; D not certain. Sequences were derived from PBMCs, sampled after 12 months of ibrutinib treatment. CDR3 sequence: CASSSAGRDEAFF. Written as DNA, the CDR3 is TGTGCCAGCAGCTCAGCCGGGCGGGATGAAGCTTTCTTT.